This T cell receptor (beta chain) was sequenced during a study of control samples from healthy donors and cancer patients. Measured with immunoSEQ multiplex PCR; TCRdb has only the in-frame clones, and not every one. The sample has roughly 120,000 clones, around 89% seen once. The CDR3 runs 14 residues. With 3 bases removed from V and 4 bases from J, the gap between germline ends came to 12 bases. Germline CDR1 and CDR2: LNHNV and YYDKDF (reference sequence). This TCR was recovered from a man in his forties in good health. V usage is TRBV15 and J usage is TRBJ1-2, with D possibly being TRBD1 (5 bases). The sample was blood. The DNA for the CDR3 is TGTGCCACCAGCAGCACGGGACGGAGCTATGGCTACACCTTC. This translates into CATSSTGRSYGYTF.